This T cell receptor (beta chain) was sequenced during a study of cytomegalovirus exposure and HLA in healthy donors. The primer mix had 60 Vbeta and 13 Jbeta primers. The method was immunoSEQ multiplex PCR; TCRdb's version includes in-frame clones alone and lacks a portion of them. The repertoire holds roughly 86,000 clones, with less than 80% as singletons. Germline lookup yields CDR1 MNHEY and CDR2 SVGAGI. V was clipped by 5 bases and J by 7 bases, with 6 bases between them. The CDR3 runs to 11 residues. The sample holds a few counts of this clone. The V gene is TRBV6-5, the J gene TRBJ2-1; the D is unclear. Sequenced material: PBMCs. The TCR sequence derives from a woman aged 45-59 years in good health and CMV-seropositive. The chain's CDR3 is CASSVRNEQFF. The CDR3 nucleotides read TGTGCCAGCAGTGTGAGAAATGAGCAGTTCTTC.